Below, 14 T cell receptor beta chains from the same sample are listed, as sequenced in a study of blood T cell repertoires in COVID-19. Generated by immunoSEQ multiplex PCR, the TCRdb table keeps only in-frame clones and is missing some. Of around 300,000 clones in the sample, roughly 90% were seen once. What was sequenced was peripheral blood. These receptors all stem from a woman aged 30 to 39 with COVID-19, enrolled during active disease.

This chain links TRBV2 with TRBJ2-1, with 7 bases identical to TRBD2. Trimming at V came to 6 bases and at J to 2 bases, leaving 10 bases not matched to a gene. CDR1 is SNHLY, CDR2 FYNNEI, per germline. The CDR3 has 16 residues. CDR3 nucleotides: TGTGCCAGCAGGGTGGGCGGGAGCGTCACCTACAATGAGCAGTTCTTC. Translating it yields CASRVGGSVTYNEQFF.

This rearrangement joins TRBV30 to TRBJ1-5; 9 bases map to TRBD1. CDR1 is GTSNPN and CDR2 is SVGIG in the germline V gene (reference sequence). The V gene end was trimmed by 3 bases and the J gene end by 6 bases; junction bases not matched to a gene: 6. The CDR3 length is 14 residues. DNA for the CDR3: TGTGCCTGGAGCGGGACAGGGATGAGTCAGCCCCAGCATTTT. It is translated as CAWSGTGMSQPQHF. Full variable domain (missing parts from reference TRBV30 and TRBJ1-5): SQTIHQWPATLVQPVGSPLSLECTVEGTSNPNLYWYRQAAGRGLQLLFYSVGIGQISSEVPQNLSASRPQDRQFILSSKKLLLSDSGFYLCAWSGTGMSQPQHFGDGTRLSIL.

The chain links TRBV24-1 to TRBJ2-1; weak D call: TRBD1 (6 bases). The length of the CDR3 is 16 residues. V lost 2 bases to trimming and J lost 2 bases, with 12 bases between them. Germline V gene sequence: CDR1 KGHDR, CDR2 SFDVKD. CDR3 loop: CATSDSGQDAYNEQFF. The CDR3 bases are TGTGCCACCAGTGATTCGGGACAAGACGCCTACAATGAGCAGTTCTTC.

The DNA of the CDR3 is TGTGCCAGCAGTCCCCCAGGTATCCCTGAAGCTTTCTTT. Translated, it gives CASSPPGIPEAFF. The V call is TRBV28, the J call TRBJ1-1, with D hard to call. V was cut by 5 bases and J by 6 bases, with 13 bases left in between. There are 13 residues in the CDR3. Germline V gene lookup returns CDR1 MDHEN and CDR2 SYDVKM.

This clone occurred a few times. The rearrangement joins TRBV27 to TRBJ2-1, with a possible D match to TRBD2 (6 bases). Germline CDR1 MNHEY, CDR2 SMNVEV (reference sequence). The V gene lost 10 bases and the J gene lost 4 bases, with 11 bases spanning the gap. This CDR3 has 12 amino acids. The CDR3 sequence is CATLTSYNEQFF. In nucleotides, the CDR3 is TGTGCCACCCTGACTAGTTACAATGAGCAGTTCTTC.

The chain uses TRBV11-2 and TRBJ1-1; the D gene is possibly TRBD1 (5 bases). The V and J ends lost 3 bases and 0 bases respectively, with 14 bases between them. This CDR3 region has 16 residues. In germline, CDR1 is SGHAT, CDR2 FQNNGV. The CDR3 DNA reads TGTGCCAGCAGCTTTGAGGGACTGAGTATGAACACTGAAGCTTTCTTT. Its translation: CASSFEGLSMNTEAFF.

The CDR3 reads CAWSSTVWGYTF. The CDR3 region has the DNA TGTGCCTGGAGTTCGACAGTCTGGGGCTACACCTTC. The J gene is TRBJ1-2, the V gene TRBV30, with D perhaps matching TRBD1 (5 bases). The CDR3 has 12 residues. Germline CDR1 and CDR2: GTSNPN and SVGIG (reference sequence). Trimming removed 2 bases from V and 8 bases from J, with 12 bases in between.

The V gene is TRBV19, the J gene TRBJ1-5, with unresolved D. V lost 2 bases and J 0 bases, leaving 14 bases between the germline ends. Germline lookup yields CDR1 LNHDA and CDR2 SQIVND (reference sequence). This CDR3 is built from 17 residues. CDR3 sequence (DNA): TGTGCCAGTAGTATACCATCTCGGCGGTATAGCAATCAGCCCCAGCATTTT. This codes for CASSIPSRRYSNQPQHF. The full variable domain, in which reference TRBV19 and TRBJ1-5 provide the parts outside the CDR3, is DGGITQSPKYLFRKEGQNVTLSCEQNLNHDAMYWYRQDPGQGLRLIYYSQIVNDFQKGDIAEGYSVSREKKESFPLTVTSAQKNPTAFYLCASSIPSRRYSNQPQHFGDGTRLSIL.

The chain combines TRBV11-1 with TRBJ2-7; TRBD1 is a possible D gene (6 bases). V gave up 2 bases and J gave up 2 bases, with 10 bases separating them. The CDR3 totals 14 residues. In germline, CDR1 is SGHAT, CDR2 FQDESV (reference sequence). CDR3 amino acids: CASSLLGHAYEQYF. Here the CDR3 DNA reads TGTGCCAGCAGCTTATTGGGACACGCCTACGAGCAGTACTTC.

J is TRBJ2-1 and V is TRBV6-5; D might be TRBD2 (5 bases). V was cut by 7 bases and J by 5 bases, with 18 bases left in between. Per germline, CDR1 MNHEY and CDR2 SVGAGI. CDR3 length: 15 amino acids. DNA for the CDR3: TGTGCCAGCACCTCCCCAAGGCTAGCAGACAATGAGCAGTTCTTC. Translating it yields CASTSPRLADNEQFF.

J is TRBJ2-1 and V is TRBV2; no reliable D call. Germline V gene lookup returns CDR1 SNHLY and CDR2 FYNNEI. The CDR3 length is 13 residues. V lost 7 bases and J lost 0, with 7 bases in between. The CDR3, as DNA: TGTGCCAGCAAGTTTAGCTCCTACAATGAGCAGTTCTTC. It codes for CASKFSSYNEQFF.

CDR3 bases: TGTGCCAGCAGTCTCGACGGGAGCTCTGGAAACACCATATATTTT. It codes for CASSLDGSSGNTIYF. The genes are TRBV2 and TRBJ1-3, with no clear D. V was shortened by 5 bases and J by 0 bases, with 11 bases between the two germline ends. The germline gives CDR1 SNHLY, CDR2 FYNNEI. The CDR3 has 15 residues.

This rearrangement joins TRBV27 to TRBJ1-1, with 7 positions matching TRBD1. Germline loops: CDR1 MNHEY, CDR2 SMNVEV (reference sequence). V was pared by 1 base and J by 6 bases, with 17 bases of the junction left unmatched. This CDR3 is 18 amino acids long. CDR3 sequence reads: CASSLYGETGTLGPEAFF. CDR3 bases: TGTGCCAGCAGTTTATATGGGGAGACAGGGACCTTAGGACCTGAAGCTTTCTTT.

The rearrangement links TRBV2 to TRBJ1-2; 9 nucleotides match TRBD1. CDR1 is SNHLY, CDR2 FYNNEI, per germline. CDR3 size: 15 residues. The junction had 10 bases not matched to a gene; V was cut back by 7 bases and J by 4 bases. In DNA, the CDR3 is TGTGCCAGCAACCCCGGGACAGGGTGGGTCTATGGCTACACCTTC. Its translation: CASNPGTGWVYGYTF.